This TCR beta chain originates from a study of T-cell reconstitution after alpha-beta-depleted transplantation in children. Trimming removed 4 bases from V and 2 bases from J, with 11 bases in between. Germline V gene lookup returns CDR1 SGHKS and CDR2 YYEKEE (reference sequence). There are 14 residues in the CDR3. Preparation of the TCRbeta library was carried out with unique molecular identifiers. TCRdb analysed the PCR reads with MiXCR anew, one entry per CDR3 protein. The sample holds about 350,000 distinct CDR3 sequences, 13% seen once. This clonotype has more than one count but fewer than ten. This chain uses TRBV5-5 with TRBJ2-3; the D gene is possibly TRBD2 (5 bases). This specimen consisted of PBMCs, obtained from the stem cell graft. This TCR came from a human donor who donated a stem cell graft to a child with Fanconi anemia. The DNA of the CDR3 is TGTGCCAGCAGCCGGTTACGGGACACAGATACGCAGTATTTT. Residues: CASSRLRDTDTQYF.